This T cell receptor beta chain was profiled in a study of blood T cell repertoires in COVID-19. Study-wide context: Material from acute and convalescent COVID-19 was sourced from the United States, Italy and Spain. T cells, B-cell-depleted T cells, or PBMCs supplied cDNA or gDNA.

Original analysis: Counts of nucleated cells, estimated from reference gene primer amplification, were obtained. Repertoires were generated with immunoSEQ multiplex PCR, while TCRdb's copy carries only in-frame clones and drops some. The V and J calls and clone size are taken from that table; D and trimming were inferred from the DNA. Here the sample spans 75,000 to 80,000 clones, less than 90% being singletons. This clone was seen only a few times. The CDR3 extends over 14 amino acids. The V and J ends lost 4 bases and 9 bases respectively, with 17 bases between them. CDR1 is SGHNT and CDR2 is YYREEE in the germline V gene (reference sequence).

This receptor was taken from a human donor in a cohort sampled during active COVID-19. J is TRBJ2-1 and V is TRBV5-4; a weak D match, TRBD2 (5 bases). Sequencing used peripheral blood. The CDR3 sequence is CASSLQRSRGEQFF. The CDR3 DNA follows: TGTGCCAGCAGCCTTCAACGAAGTCGGGGTGAGCAGTTCTTC.